This TCR beta chain was identified in a study of T cell responses to AZD1222 COVID-19 vaccine. Notes on the study in general: Unmutated variant regions are reportedly the target of nearly half of TCRs that are spike-specific. Only 5 or 6 AZD1222 recipients were seropositive at baseline. Donors, mostly white British, included more females; clonal diversity was possibly underestimated.

The CDR3 extends over 16 amino acids. Germline CDR1 and CDR2: SGHNT and YYREEE (reference sequence). With 4 bases removed from V and 7 bases from J, the gap between germline ends came to 18 bases. As for this clone: Its cognate antigen is unknown.

The table came from immunoSEQ multiplex PCR; TCRdb's copy has only in-frame clones and leaves some out. The profile shows roughly 150,000 clones, 80% to 90% of them singletons. The rearrangement joins TRBV5-4 to TRBJ1-6, with D possibly matching TRBD1 (6 bases). The sequence was obtained from an adult in good health. The sample consisted of peripheral blood, taken on day 0 of AZD1222 vaccination. CDR3 DNA: TGTGCCAGCAGCCAAGGCCCCGGGACACCGAATTCACCCCTCCACTTT. Its protein is CASSQGPGTPNSPLHF.